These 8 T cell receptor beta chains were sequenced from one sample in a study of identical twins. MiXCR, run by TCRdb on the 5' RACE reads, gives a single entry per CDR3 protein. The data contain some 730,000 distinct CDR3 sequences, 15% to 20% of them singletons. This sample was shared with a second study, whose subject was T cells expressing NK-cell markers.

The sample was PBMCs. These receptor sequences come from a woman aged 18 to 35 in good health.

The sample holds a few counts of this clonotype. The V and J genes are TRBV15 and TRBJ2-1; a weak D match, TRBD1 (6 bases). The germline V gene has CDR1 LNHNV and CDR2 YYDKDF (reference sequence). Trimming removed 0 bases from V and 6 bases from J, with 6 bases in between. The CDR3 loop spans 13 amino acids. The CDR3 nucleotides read TGTGCCACCAGCAGAGAGGACAGCAATGAGCAGTTCTTC. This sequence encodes CATSREDSNEQFF.

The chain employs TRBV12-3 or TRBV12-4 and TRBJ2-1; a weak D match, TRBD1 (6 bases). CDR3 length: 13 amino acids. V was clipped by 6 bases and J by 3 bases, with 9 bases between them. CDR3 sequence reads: CASRKGGYNEQFF. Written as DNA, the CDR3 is TGTGCCAGCAGGAAAGGGGGCTACAATGAGCAGTTCTTC.

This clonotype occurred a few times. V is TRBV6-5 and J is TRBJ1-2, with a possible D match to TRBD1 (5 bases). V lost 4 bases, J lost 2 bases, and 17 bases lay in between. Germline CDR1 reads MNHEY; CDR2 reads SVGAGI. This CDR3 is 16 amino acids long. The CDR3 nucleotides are TGTGCCAGCAGTTCTTGGGAAGGGACCGCGAACTATGGCTACACCTTC. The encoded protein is CASSSWEGTANYGYTF.

The CDR3 region is CASRTGQGTDTQYF. Written as DNA, the CDR3 is TGCGCCAGCAGAACGGGACAGGGCACAGATACGCAGTATTTT. The rearrangement joins TRBV5-1 to TRBJ2-3; TRBD1 aligns across 8 bases. CDR3 size: 14 residues. V trimming: 5 bases; J trimming: 1 base; junction bases outside the gene matches: 3. In germline, CDR1 is SGHRS, CDR2 YFSETQ.

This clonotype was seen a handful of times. For the CDR3, the DNA is TGCAGTGCTAGAGCCCCCACTAGCGGGATTGAAGAGCAGTACTTC. Translation gives CSARAPTSGIEEQYF. The chain carries TRBV20-1 and TRBJ2-7; 10 positions agree with TRBD2. V trimming: 1 base; J trimming: 7 bases; junction bases outside the gene matches: 10. CDR3 size: 15 residues. The germline V gene has CDR1 DFQATT and CDR2 SNEGSKA (reference sequence).

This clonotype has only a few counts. The CDR3 protein is CASSVVAGLSHQEQFF. CDR3 bases: TGTGCCAGCAGCGTAGTCGCGGGACTATCGCATCAGGAGCAGTTCTTC. The gene calls are TRBV9 and TRBJ2-1; 7 bases fit TRBD2. This CDR3 has 16 residues. Germline V CDR1 and CDR2: SGDLS, YYNGEE. V shed 0 bases and J 10 bases; nucleotides not matched to a gene: 13. Combining the CDR3 with reference TRBV9 and TRBJ2-1 gives the whole variable domain DSGVTQTPKHLITATGQRVTLRCSPRSGDLSVYWYQQSLDQGLQFLIQYYNGEERAKGNILERFSAQQFPDLHSELNLSSLELGDSALYFCASSVVAGLSHQEQFFGPGTRLTVL.

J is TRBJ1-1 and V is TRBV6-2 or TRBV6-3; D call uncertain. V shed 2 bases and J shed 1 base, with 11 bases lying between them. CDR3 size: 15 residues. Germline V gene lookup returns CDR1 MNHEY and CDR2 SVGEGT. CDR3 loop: CASSYGLPGNTEAFF. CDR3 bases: TGTGCCAGCAGTTACGGTCTCCCGGGGAACACTGAAGCTTTCTTT.

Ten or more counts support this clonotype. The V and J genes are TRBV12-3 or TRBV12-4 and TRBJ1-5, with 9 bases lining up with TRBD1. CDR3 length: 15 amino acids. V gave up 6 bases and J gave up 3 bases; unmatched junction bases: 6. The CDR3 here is CASRLGTGYNQPQHF. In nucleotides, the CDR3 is TGTGCCAGCAGGCTTGGGACAGGGTACAATCAGCCCCAGCATTTT.